This T cell receptor beta chain was recorded in a study of beta chain features in type 1 diabetes. General observations from the study: Because the template was cDNA, high-expressing cells might be over-represented. VDJ junctions from patients with type 1 diabetes contained fewer insertions and more deletions. Within the patient group, naive, central memory and Treg TCRB repertoires appeared more similar to each other than within healthy donors. Moderate but significant shortening of TCRB CDR3s was recorded in all four CD4+ subsets from Type 1 diabetes patients.

A word on this clone: Its matching antigen is unknown.

The CDR3 length is 14 residues. Trimming stripped 3 bases from V and 2 bases from J, with 10 bases between. CDR1 SSHAT and CDR2 FNYEAQ come from the germline V gene (reference sequence). Sequencing targeted expressed TCRB transcripts, as all isolated RNA had been reverse transcribed. Profiling relied on immunoSEQ multiplex PCR, and the TCRdb table lists in-frame clones only, not all of them. In the table there are 300,000 to 400,000 clones, around 9.7% of which are singletons. The chain employs TRBV7-7 and TRBJ2-5; D is perhaps TRBD2 (7 bases). This TCR derives from a man aged 30-40 years with type 1 diabetes. The sample comprised central memory CD4+ T cells from blood. DNA of the CDR3: TGTGCCAGCAGCTTGGCGGGGGCGCAAGAGACCCAGTACTTC. Encoded protein: CASSLAGAQETQYF.